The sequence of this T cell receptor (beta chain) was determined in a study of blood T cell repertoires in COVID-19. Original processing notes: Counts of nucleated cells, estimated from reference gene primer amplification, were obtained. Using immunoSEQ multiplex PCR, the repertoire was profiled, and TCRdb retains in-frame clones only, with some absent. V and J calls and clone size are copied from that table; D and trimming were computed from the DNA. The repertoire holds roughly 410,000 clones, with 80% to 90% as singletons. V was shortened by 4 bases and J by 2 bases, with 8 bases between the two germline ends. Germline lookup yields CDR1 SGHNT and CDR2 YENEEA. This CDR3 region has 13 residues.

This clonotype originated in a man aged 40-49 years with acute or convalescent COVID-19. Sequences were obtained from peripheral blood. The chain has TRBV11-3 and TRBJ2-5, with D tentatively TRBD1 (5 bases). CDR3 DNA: TGTGCCAGCAGCTCCCAGGGACAAGAGACCCAGTACTTC. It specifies CASSSQGQETQYF.